A selection of T cell receptor beta chains follows, all from one sample in a study of CD8 T cells in Susac syndrome. TCRdb fed the immunoSEQ multiplex PCR reads into MiXCR, producing one record per CDR3 protein. Found here are 200,000 to 250,000 distinct CDR3 sequences, around 93% of them singletons; the top ten hold about 0.15%. The sample was CD4+ T cells from PBMCs. The receptors were sampled from a human donor with Susac syndrome. The CDR3 runs from the conserved cysteine through the conserved F or W. The D gene is left open where the match is weak. The size field is filled for only some rows; it gives once, few, many or a size class.

D | J | size | V | DNA | CDR3
TRBD2 | TRBJ2-7 | few | TRBV12-3/TRBV12-4 | TGTGCCAGCAGTTTGGCGGGGGGGCTTTACGAGCAGTACTTC | CASSLAGGLYEQYF
TRBD1 | TRBJ1-4 | - | TRBV5-4 | TGTGCCAGCAGCTTGGGGACAGGGACTGAAAAACTGTTTTTT | CASSLGTGTEKLFF
- | TRBJ1-5 | - | TRBV6-4 | TGTGCCACTAGTAACGGGCGTGTGTATAGCAATCAGCCCCAGCATTTT | CATSNGRVYSNQPQHF
TRBD1 | TRBJ2-1 | - | TRBV6-5 | TGTGCCAGCAGTTACCGCCGGGGGACAGGGATTTATGGTGAGCAGTTCTTC | CASSYRRGTGIYGEQFF
TRBD1 | TRBJ2-1 | once | TRBV20-1 | TGCAGTGCTCGGGACAGGTCCTACAATGAGCAGTTCTTC | CSARDRSYNEQFF
- | TRBJ1-1 | - | TRBV27 | TGTGCCAGCACCCCTAATCGAGGGAGAACTGAAGCTTTCTTT | CASTPNRGRTEAFF
- | TRBJ2-3 | once | TRBV12-3/TRBV12-4 | TGTGCCAGCCAAATGGCGTCCAATACGCAGTATTTT | CASQMASNTQYF
TRBD1 | TRBJ1-1 | - | TRBV6-5 | TGTGCCAGCAGTTACTCGAAGGGGGCCAACGTCGGGAAGCAGGAGGCTTTCTTT | CASSYSKGANVGKQEAFF
TRBD2 | TRBJ2-5 | - | TRBV10-2 | TGCGCCAGCAAGCGGGGGCCGTGGGAGACCCAGTACTTC | CASKRGPWETQYF
- | TRBJ2-1 | - | TRBV29-1 | TGCAGCGTTGAAGATCGGGTGACCGATGAGCAGTTCTTC | CSVEDRVTDEQFF
- | TRBJ2-7 | - | TRBV6-2/TRBV6-3 | TGTGCCAGCAGTTACTCGAGCTCCTACGAGCAGTACTTC | CASSYSSSYEQYF
- | TRBJ1-1 | once | TRBV11-2 | TGTGCCAGCAGTAAAGTCGGGGGACGCGCTGAAGCTTTCTTT | CASSKVGGRAEAFF